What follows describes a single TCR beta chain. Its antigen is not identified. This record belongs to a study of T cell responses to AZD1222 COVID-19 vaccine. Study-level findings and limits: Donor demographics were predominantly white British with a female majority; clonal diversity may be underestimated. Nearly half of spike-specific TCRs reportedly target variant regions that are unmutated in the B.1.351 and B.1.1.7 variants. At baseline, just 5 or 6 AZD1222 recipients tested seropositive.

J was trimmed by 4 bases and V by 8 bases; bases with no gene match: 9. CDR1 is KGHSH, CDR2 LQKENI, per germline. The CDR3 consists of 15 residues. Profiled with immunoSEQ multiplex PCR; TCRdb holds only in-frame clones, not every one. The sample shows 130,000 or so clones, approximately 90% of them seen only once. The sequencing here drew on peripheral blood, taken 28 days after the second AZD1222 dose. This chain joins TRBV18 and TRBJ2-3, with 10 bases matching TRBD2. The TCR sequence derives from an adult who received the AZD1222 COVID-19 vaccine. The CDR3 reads CASTYPSGSSDTQYF. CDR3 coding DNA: TGTGCCAGCACTTACCCTAGCGGGAGTTCAGATACGCAGTATTTT.